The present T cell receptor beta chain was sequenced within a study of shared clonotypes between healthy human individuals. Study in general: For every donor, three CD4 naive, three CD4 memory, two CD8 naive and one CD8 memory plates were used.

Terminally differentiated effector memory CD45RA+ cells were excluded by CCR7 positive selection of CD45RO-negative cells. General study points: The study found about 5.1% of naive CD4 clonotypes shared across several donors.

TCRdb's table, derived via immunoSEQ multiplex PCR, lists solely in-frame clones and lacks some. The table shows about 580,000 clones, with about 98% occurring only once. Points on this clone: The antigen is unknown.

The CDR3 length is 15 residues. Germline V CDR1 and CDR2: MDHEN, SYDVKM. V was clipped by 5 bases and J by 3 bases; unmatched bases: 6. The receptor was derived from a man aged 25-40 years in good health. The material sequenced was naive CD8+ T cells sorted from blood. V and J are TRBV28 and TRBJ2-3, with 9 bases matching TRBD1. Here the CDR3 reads CASSPGTGRTDTQYF. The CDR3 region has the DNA TGTGCCAGCAGTCCCGGGACAGGGAGAACAGATACGCAGTATTTT. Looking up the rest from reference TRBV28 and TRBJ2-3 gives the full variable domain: DVKVTQSSRYLVKRTGEKVFLECVQDMDHENMFWYRQDPGLGLRLIYFSYDVKMKEKGDIPEGYSVSREKKERFSLILESASTNQTSMYLCASSPGTGRTDTQYFGPGTRLTVL.